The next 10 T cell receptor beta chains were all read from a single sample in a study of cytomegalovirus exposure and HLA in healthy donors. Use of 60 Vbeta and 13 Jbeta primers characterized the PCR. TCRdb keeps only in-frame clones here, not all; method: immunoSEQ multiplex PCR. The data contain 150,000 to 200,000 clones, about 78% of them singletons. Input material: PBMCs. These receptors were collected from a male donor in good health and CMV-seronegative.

Here the CDR3 reads CASSQGGLSNQPQHF. CDR3 DNA: TGTGCCAGCAGCCAGGGGGGCCTTAGCAATCAGCCCCAGCATTTT. The chain uses TRBV7-9 and TRBJ1-5; 7 bases align to TRBD1. The CDR3 sequence is 15 residues long. V was pared by 5 bases and J by 0 bases, with 4 bases of the junction left unmatched. Germline CDR1 reads SEHNR; CDR2 reads FQNEAQ (reference sequence).

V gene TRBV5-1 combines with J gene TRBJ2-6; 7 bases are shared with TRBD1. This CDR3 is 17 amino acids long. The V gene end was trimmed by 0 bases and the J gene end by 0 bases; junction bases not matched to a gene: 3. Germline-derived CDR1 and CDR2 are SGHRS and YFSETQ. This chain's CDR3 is CASSLGGGDSGANVLTF. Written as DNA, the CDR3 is TGCGCCAGCAGCTTGGGAGGGGGCGACTCTGGGGCCAACGTCCTGACTTTC.

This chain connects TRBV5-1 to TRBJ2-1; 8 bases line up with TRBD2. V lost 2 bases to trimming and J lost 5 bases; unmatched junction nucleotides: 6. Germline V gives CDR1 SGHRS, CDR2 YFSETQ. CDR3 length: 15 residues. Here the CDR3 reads CASSFTGGSNNEQFF. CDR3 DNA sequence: TGCGCCAGCAGCTTTACGGGAGGGTCGAACAATGAGCAGTTCTTC.

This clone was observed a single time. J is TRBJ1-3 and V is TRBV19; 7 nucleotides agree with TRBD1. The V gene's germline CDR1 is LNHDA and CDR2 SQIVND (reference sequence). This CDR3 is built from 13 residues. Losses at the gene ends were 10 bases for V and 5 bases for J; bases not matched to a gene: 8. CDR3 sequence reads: CATEGAARNTIYF. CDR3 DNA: TGTGCCACTGAGGGGGCAGCCAGAAACACCATATATTTT.

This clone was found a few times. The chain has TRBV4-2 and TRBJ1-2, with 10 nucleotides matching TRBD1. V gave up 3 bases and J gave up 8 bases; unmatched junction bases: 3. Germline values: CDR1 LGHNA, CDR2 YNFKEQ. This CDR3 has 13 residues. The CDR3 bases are TGTGCCAGCAGCCAGGACAGGGGGTGGGGCTACACCTTC. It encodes CASSQDRGWGYTF.

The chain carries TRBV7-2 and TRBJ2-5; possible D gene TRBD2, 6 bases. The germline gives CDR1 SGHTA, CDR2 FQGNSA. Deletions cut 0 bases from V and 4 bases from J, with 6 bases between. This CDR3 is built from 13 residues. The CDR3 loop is CASSLAGGETQYF. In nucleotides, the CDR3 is TGTGCCAGCAGCTTAGCGGGGGGAGAGACCCAGTACTTC.

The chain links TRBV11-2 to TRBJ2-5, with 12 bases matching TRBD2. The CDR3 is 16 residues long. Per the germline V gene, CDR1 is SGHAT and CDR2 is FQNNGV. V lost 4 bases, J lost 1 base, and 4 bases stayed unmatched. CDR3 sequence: CASSSRLAGVQETQYF. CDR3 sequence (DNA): TGTGCCAGCAGCTCGCGACTAGCGGGGGTCCAAGAGACCCAGTACTTC.

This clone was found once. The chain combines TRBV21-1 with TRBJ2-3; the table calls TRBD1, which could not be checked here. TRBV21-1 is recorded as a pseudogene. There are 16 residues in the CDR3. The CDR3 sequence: CASSKTSDRGTDTQYF. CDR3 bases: TGTGCCAGCAGTAAGACGTCGGACAGGGGCACAGATACGCAGTATTTT.

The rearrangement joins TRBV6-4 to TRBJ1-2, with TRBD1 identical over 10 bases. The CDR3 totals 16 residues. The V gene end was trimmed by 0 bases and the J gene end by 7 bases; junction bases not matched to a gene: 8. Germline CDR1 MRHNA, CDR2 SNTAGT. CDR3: CASSDSMGTGVTGYTF. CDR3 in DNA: TGTGCCAGCAGTGACTCGATGGGGACAGGGGTTACTGGCTACACCTTC.

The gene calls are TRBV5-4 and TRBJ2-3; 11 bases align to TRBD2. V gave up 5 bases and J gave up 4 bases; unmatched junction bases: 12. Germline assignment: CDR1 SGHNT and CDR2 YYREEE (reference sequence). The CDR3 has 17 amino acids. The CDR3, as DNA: TGTGCCAGCAGTCCCGGCAAACTAGCGGGGGTATCAGATACGCAGTATTTT. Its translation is CASSPGKLAGVSDTQYF.